In its sample, the clone carrying this TCR beta chain was seen a few times. Its antigen remains unidentified. V was clipped by 4 bases and J by 0 bases, with 12 bases between them. Germline assignment: CDR1 SQVTM and CDR2 ANQGSEA. This CDR3 has 14 residues. This specimen comes from a study of vaccination and CD4 T cells after COVID-19. Sequenced with the Oncomine TCR Beta short-read assay was DNA taken from cultured CD4+ T cells. TCRdb processed the PCR reads anew with MiXCR; each CDR3 protein has one entry. The sample records about 3,000 distinct CDR3 sequences, approximately 33% being singletons. The treatment denotes: roughly 10-day PBMC culture with coronavirus spike peptide pools or control peptides (ViraFEST assay).

Sequenced input: CD4+ T cells from blood, cultured in vitro. This TCR was sampled from a human donor who had recovered from COVID-19. The V gene is TRBV29-1, the J gene TRBJ1-1, with a tentative D call TRBD1 (5 bases). CDR3 sequence reads: CSVGTGTVNTEAFF. The CDR3 region has the DNA TGCAGCGTTGGCACCGGGACGGTGAACACTGAAGCTTTCTTT.